This is a list of T cell receptor beta chains from one sample in a study of cytomegalovirus exposure and HLA in healthy donors. The repertoire was sequenced with immunoSEQ multiplex PCR; TCRdb's copy has only in-frame clones and lacks some. The sample comprises under 200,000 clones, approximately 80% of which are singletons, and roughly 2.1% rests with the top ten. Sequencing used PBMCs. The source is a man aged 45 to 65 in good health and CMV-seropositive. Both conserved end residues are part of each CDR3. Fields, in order: CDR3 protein, CDR3 DNA, clone size, CDR3 length, V gene, J gene, D gene. A D gene is named only where the DNA matches it firmly. Clone size is stated in some rows and not others, as once, few, many or a class when expanded.

cdr3_aa: CASSLGRTSNNEQFF
cdr3_nt: TGTGCCAGCAGCTTAGGTAGGACAAGTAACAATGAGCAGTTCTTC
clone_size: -
cdr3_length: 15
v_call: TRBV7-9
j_call: TRBJ2-1
d_call: -

cdr3_aa: CAISEGGADHGYTF
cdr3_nt: TGTGCCATCAGTGAGGGAGGGGCAGATCATGGCTACACCTTC
clone_size: -
cdr3_length: 14
v_call: TRBV10-3
j_call: TRBJ1-2
d_call: -

cdr3_aa: CASTPSNYGYTF
cdr3_nt: TGTGCCAGCACCCCATCTAACTATGGCTACACCTTC
clone_size: -
cdr3_length: 12
v_call: TRBV28
j_call: TRBJ1-2
d_call: -

cdr3_aa: CASSPNPGTEPSYEQYF
cdr3_nt: TGTGCCAGCAGCCCGAACCCTGGGACAGAGCCGTCCTACGAGCAGTACTTC
clone_size: -
cdr3_length: 17
v_call: TRBV7-9
j_call: TRBJ2-7
d_call: TRBD1

cdr3_aa: CAWSVQDGGSYETQYF
cdr3_nt: TGTGCCTGGAGTGTACAGGATGGTGGTTCGTACGAGACCCAGTACTTC
clone_size: -
cdr3_length: 16
v_call: TRBV30
j_call: TRBJ2-5
d_call: -

cdr3_aa: CASGEGGGWSYEQYF
cdr3_nt: TGTGCCAGCGGAGAGGGTGGGGGCTGGTCTTACGAGCAGTACTTC
clone_size: -
cdr3_length: 15
v_call: TRBV7-2
j_call: TRBJ2-7
d_call: -

cdr3_aa: CAGPLDRAKETQYF
cdr3_nt: TGTGCCGGGCCTTTGGACAGGGCAAAAGAGACCCAGTACTTC
clone_size: -
cdr3_length: 14
v_call: TRBV6-8
j_call: TRBJ2-5
d_call: TRBD1

cdr3_aa: CANRGGSTGELFF
cdr3_nt: TGTGCCAACAGGGGCGGGTCCACCGGGGAGCTGTTTTTT
clone_size: -
cdr3_length: 13
v_call: TRBV10-3
j_call: TRBJ2-2
d_call: TRBD1

cdr3_aa: CASSARLTGMAYNEQFF
cdr3_nt: TGTGCCAGCAGTGCCAGGCTCACAGGGATGGCCTACAATGAGCAGTTCTTC
clone_size: -
cdr3_length: 17
v_call: TRBV9
j_call: TRBJ2-1
d_call: -

cdr3_aa: CASKVGQGNNQPQHF
cdr3_nt: TGTGCCAGCAAGGTCGGGCAGGGGAACAATCAGCCCCAGCATTTT
clone_size: -
cdr3_length: 15
v_call: TRBV25-1
j_call: TRBJ1-5
d_call: -

cdr3_aa: CASSRGGVNTGELFF
cdr3_nt: TGTGCCAGCAGTCGAGGGGGCGTGAACACCGGGGAGCTGTTTTTT
clone_size: -
cdr3_length: 15
v_call: TRBV28
j_call: TRBJ2-2
d_call: TRBD1

cdr3_aa: CASRDDRASGNTIYF
cdr3_nt: TGCGCCAGCAGGGATGACAGGGCCTCTGGAAACACCATATATTTT
clone_size: -
cdr3_length: 15
v_call: TRBV5-1
j_call: TRBJ1-3
d_call: TRBD1

cdr3_aa: CASSQAGEAGTYNEQFF
cdr3_nt: TGCGCCAGCAGCCAAGCCGGCGAGGCAGGGACCTACAATGAGCAGTTCTTC
clone_size: -
cdr3_length: 17
v_call: TRBV4-1
j_call: TRBJ2-1
d_call: -

cdr3_aa: CASSSSGQGQPQHF
cdr3_nt: TGCGCCAGCAGCTCATCAGGGCAGGGGCAGCCCCAGCATTTT
clone_size: -
cdr3_length: 14
v_call: TRBV5-1
j_call: TRBJ1-5
d_call: -

cdr3_aa: CASSQDLRVATLNNEQFF
cdr3_nt: TGCGCCAGCAGCCAAGATCTACGAGTCGCTACTTTGAACAATGAGCAGTTCTTC
clone_size: -
cdr3_length: 18
v_call: TRBV4-3
j_call: TRBJ2-1
d_call: -

cdr3_aa: CASSQDFSGRFAYGYTF
cdr3_nt: TGCGCCAGCAGCCAAGATTTCTCAGGTCGTTTTGCCTATGGCTACACCTTC
clone_size: -
cdr3_length: 17
v_call: TRBV4-3
j_call: TRBJ1-2
d_call: -

cdr3_aa: CSVDLAELRRSSTDTQYF
cdr3_nt: TGCAGCGTTGACCTAGCGGAGTTGAGGCGTTCTAGCACAGATACGCAGTATTTT
clone_size: -
cdr3_length: 18
v_call: TRBV29-1
j_call: TRBJ2-3
d_call: TRBD2

cdr3_aa: CASQDRGPVSTDTQYF
cdr3_nt: TGTGCCAGTCAAGACAGGGGGCCGGTTAGCACAGATACGCAGTATTTT
clone_size: -
cdr3_length: 16
v_call: TRBV19
j_call: TRBJ2-3
d_call: TRBD1

cdr3_aa: CASSQGSSGGYNEQFF
cdr3_nt: TGCGCCAGCAGCCAAGGGTCTAGCGGGGGTTACAATGAGCAGTTCTTC
clone_size: -
cdr3_length: 16
v_call: TRBV4-3
j_call: TRBJ2-1
d_call: TRBD2

cdr3_aa: CASSPGSLETQYF
cdr3_nt: TGTGCCAGCTCACCGGGTAGCCTGGAGACCCAGTACTTC
clone_size: few
cdr3_length: 13
v_call: TRBV18
j_call: TRBJ2-5
d_call: -

cdr3_aa: CASSVGLNTEAFF
cdr3_nt: TGTGCCAGCAGCGTCGGGTTGAACACTGAAGCTTTCTTT
clone_size: -
cdr3_length: 13
v_call: TRBV6-6
j_call: TRBJ1-1
d_call: -

cdr3_aa: CASSYPEISGNTIYF
cdr3_nt: TGTGCCAGCAGCTACCCGGAGATCTCTGGAAACACCATATATTTT
clone_size: -
cdr3_length: 15
v_call: TRBV13
j_call: TRBJ1-3
d_call: -

cdr3_aa: CASRLDRVGTEAFF
cdr3_nt: TGTGCCAGCAGACTGGACAGGGTGGGCACTGAAGCTTTCTTT
clone_size: -
cdr3_length: 14
v_call: TRBV6-5
j_call: TRBJ1-1
d_call: TRBD1

cdr3_aa: CASSIDPNRPNQPQHF
cdr3_nt: TGTGCCAGTAGTATAGACCCCAACAGGCCCAATCAGCCCCAGCATTTT
clone_size: once
cdr3_length: 16
v_call: TRBV19
j_call: TRBJ1-5
d_call: -

cdr3_aa: CASSPGTDTQYF
cdr3_nt: TGTGCCAGCAGCCCGGGCACAGATACGCAGTATTTT
clone_size: -
cdr3_length: 12
v_call: TRBV7-3
j_call: TRBJ2-3
d_call: -

cdr3_aa: CASSARTDTGELFF
cdr3_nt: TGTGCCAGCAGCGCCAGGACTGACACCGGGGAGCTGTTTTTT
clone_size: -
cdr3_length: 14
v_call: TRBV9
j_call: TRBJ2-2
d_call: -

cdr3_aa: CASSPGQNYEQYF
cdr3_nt: TGTGCCAGCTCACCGGGACAGAACTACGAGCAGTACTTC
clone_size: -
cdr3_length: 13
v_call: TRBV18
j_call: TRBJ2-7
d_call: TRBD1

cdr3_aa: CASSSGLSSEKLFF
cdr3_nt: TGTGCCAGCAGCTCAGGTCTCAGTAGTGAAAAACTGTTTTTT
clone_size: -
cdr3_length: 14
v_call: TRBV5-5
j_call: TRBJ1-4
d_call: -

cdr3_aa: CASSQGITGGGYEQYF
cdr3_nt: TGTGCCAGCAGCCAAGGCATCACAGGGGGTGGCTACGAGCAGTACTTC
clone_size: -
cdr3_length: 16
v_call: TRBV4-2
j_call: TRBJ2-7
d_call: TRBD1

cdr3_aa: CASSFQTGSTDTQYF
cdr3_nt: TGTGCCAGCAGCTTCCAAACAGGGAGCACAGATACGCAGTATTTT
clone_size: -
cdr3_length: 15
v_call: TRBV9
j_call: TRBJ2-3
d_call: -

cdr3_aa: CARFSWTGKMNTEAFF
cdr3_nt: TGTGCCAGATTTTCTTGGACCGGGAAAATGAACACTGAAGCTTTCTTT
clone_size: -
cdr3_length: 16
v_call: TRBV27
j_call: TRBJ1-1
d_call: -

cdr3_aa: CASSPRRQGNQPQHF
cdr3_nt: TGTGCCAGCAGCCCCCGGCGTCAGGGGAATCAGCCCCAGCATTTT
clone_size: -
cdr3_length: 15
v_call: TRBV5-8
j_call: TRBJ1-5
d_call: -

cdr3_aa: CASSLTSLETQYF
cdr3_nt: TGTGCCAGCAGCCTCACTAGTTTGGAGACCCAGTACTTC
clone_size: -
cdr3_length: 13
v_call: TRBV9
j_call: TRBJ2-5
d_call: -

cdr3_aa: CASSLSGGSAYEQYF
cdr3_nt: TGCGCCAGCAGCTTGTCCGGGGGGAGTGCCTACGAGCAGTACTTC
clone_size: -
cdr3_length: 15
v_call: TRBV5-1
j_call: TRBJ2-7
d_call: TRBD2

cdr3_aa: CAVKTGEKLFF
cdr3_nt: TGTGCCGTCAAAACGGGTGAAAAACTGTTTTTT
clone_size: -
cdr3_length: 11
v_call: TRBV19
j_call: TRBJ1-4
d_call: -

cdr3_aa: CASSLAFEQYF
cdr3_nt: TGCGCCAGCAGCTTGGCCTTCGAGCAGTACTTC
clone_size: -
cdr3_length: 11
v_call: TRBV5-1
j_call: TRBJ2-7
d_call: -

cdr3_aa: CASSLFAPGAGGYNEQFF
cdr3_nt: TGTGCCAGCAGTTTATTTGCGCCGGGAGCGGGGGGTTACAATGAGCAGTTCTTC
clone_size: -
cdr3_length: 18
v_call: TRBV28
j_call: TRBJ2-1
d_call: TRBD2

cdr3_aa: CASSPLQGAGNTIYF
cdr3_nt: TGTGCCAGCTCACCATTGCAGGGCGCTGGAAACACCATATATTTT
clone_size: -
cdr3_length: 15
v_call: TRBV18
j_call: TRBJ1-3
d_call: -

cdr3_aa: CASSEGTGNNEQFF
cdr3_nt: TGTGCCAGCAGTGAAGGGACAGGCAACAATGAGCAGTTCTTC
clone_size: -
cdr3_length: 14
v_call: TRBV6-1
j_call: TRBJ2-1
d_call: TRBD1

cdr3_aa: CASHRDRGATNEKLFF
cdr3_nt: TGTGCCAGCCACCGGGACAGGGGGGCAACTAATGAAAAACTGTTTTTT
clone_size: -
cdr3_length: 16
v_call: TRBV2
j_call: TRBJ1-4
d_call: TRBD1

cdr3_aa: CASSFAGQGVFGYTF
cdr3_nt: TGTGCCAGCAGCTTCGCGGGACAGGGTGTGTTTGGCTACACCTTC
clone_size: -
cdr3_length: 15
v_call: TRBV11-2
j_call: TRBJ1-2
d_call: TRBD1

cdr3_aa: CASSVAGGHSYEQYF
cdr3_nt: TGTGCCAGCAGTGTAGCGGGGGGGCACTCCTACGAGCAGTACTTC
clone_size: -
cdr3_length: 15
v_call: TRBV9
j_call: TRBJ2-7
d_call: TRBD2

cdr3_aa: CASSQDGGYTF
cdr3_nt: TGCGCCAGCAGCCAAGACGGGGGCTACACCTTC
clone_size: -
cdr3_length: 11
v_call: TRBV4-3
j_call: TRBJ1-2
d_call: -

cdr3_aa: CASSLGRGRVPYEQYF
cdr3_nt: TGTGCCAGCAGCTTAGGCAGGGGGCGCGTCCCCTACGAGCAGTACTTC
clone_size: -
cdr3_length: 16
v_call: TRBV7-9
j_call: TRBJ2-7
d_call: TRBD1

cdr3_aa: CASSLSAAYGYTF
cdr3_nt: TGTGCCAGCAGCTTAAGCGCTGCCTATGGCTACACCTTC
clone_size: -
cdr3_length: 13
v_call: TRBV7-9
j_call: TRBJ1-2
d_call: -

cdr3_aa: CASSPDSSGELFF
cdr3_nt: TGTGCCAGCTCACCGGACAGTTCCGGGGAGCTGTTTTTT
clone_size: -
cdr3_length: 13
v_call: TRBV18
j_call: TRBJ2-2
d_call: -

cdr3_aa: CASSLAVRTGGRTQYF
cdr3_nt: TGCGCCAGCAGCTTGGCCGTTAGGACAGGGGGTCGGACCCAGTACTTC
clone_size: -
cdr3_length: 16
v_call: TRBV5-1
j_call: TRBJ2-5
d_call: TRBD1

cdr3_aa: CASSLDQIAKNIQYF
cdr3_nt: TGTGCCAGCAGCTTAGACCAGATAGCCAAAAACATTCAGTACTTC
clone_size: -
cdr3_length: 15
v_call: TRBV7-9
j_call: TRBJ2-4
d_call: -

cdr3_aa: CASSYESYGYTF
cdr3_nt: TGTGCCAGCAGTTATGAGAGCTATGGCTACACCTTC
clone_size: -
cdr3_length: 12
v_call: TRBV6-6
j_call: TRBJ1-2
d_call: -

cdr3_aa: CAIALGQRNTEAFF
cdr3_nt: TGTGCCATCGCTCTGGGACAGAGAAACACTGAAGCTTTCTTT
clone_size: -
cdr3_length: 14
v_call: TRBV10-3
j_call: TRBJ1-1
d_call: TRBD1

cdr3_aa: CASSTVGQGFPGYTF
cdr3_nt: TGTGCCAGCAGCACTGTGGGACAGGGGTTCCCGGGCTACACCTTC
clone_size: -
cdr3_length: 15
v_call: TRBV5-6
j_call: TRBJ1-2
d_call: TRBD1

cdr3_aa: CASSQDYRGAAYEQYF
cdr3_nt: TGCGCCAGCAGCCAAGATTACAGGGGGGCCGCCTACGAGCAGTACTTC
clone_size: -
cdr3_length: 16
v_call: TRBV4-1
j_call: TRBJ2-7
d_call: TRBD1

cdr3_aa: CASSLRSGGYEQYF
cdr3_nt: TGCGCCAGCAGCTTGCGTAGCGGGGGTTACGAGCAGTACTTC
clone_size: -
cdr3_length: 14
v_call: TRBV5-1
j_call: TRBJ2-7
d_call: TRBD2

cdr3_aa: CAISESTGTLSNQPQHF
cdr3_nt: TGTGCCATCAGTGAGTCTACAGGGACCCTAAGCAATCAGCCCCAGCATTTT
clone_size: -
cdr3_length: 17
v_call: TRBV10-3
j_call: TRBJ1-5
d_call: -

cdr3_aa: CASSSVGVQYF
cdr3_nt: TGTGCCAGCAGCTCCGTTGGAGTGCAGTACTTC
clone_size: -
cdr3_length: 11
v_call: TRBV7-2
j_call: TRBJ2-7
d_call: -

cdr3_aa: CASSSTRSTDTQYF
cdr3_nt: TGTGCCAGCAGCTCTACTAGAAGCACAGATACGCAGTATTTT
clone_size: -
cdr3_length: 14
v_call: TRBV7-6
j_call: TRBJ2-3
d_call: -

cdr3_aa: CASSLVPVQPQHF
cdr3_nt: TGTGCCAGCAGCTTAGTTCCGGTCCAGCCCCAGCATTTT
clone_size: -
cdr3_length: 13
v_call: TRBV7-2
j_call: TRBJ1-5
d_call: -

cdr3_aa: CASSPGSLETQYF
cdr3_nt: TGTGCCAGCTCACCAGGGAGCTTAGAGACCCAGTACTTC
clone_size: -
cdr3_length: 13
v_call: TRBV18
j_call: TRBJ2-5
d_call: -

cdr3_aa: CASSRSQGTSYEQYF
cdr3_nt: TGTGCCAGCAGCCGCTCACAGGGGACCTCCTACGAGCAGTACTTC
clone_size: few
cdr3_length: 15
v_call: TRBV5-5
j_call: TRBJ2-7
d_call: TRBD1